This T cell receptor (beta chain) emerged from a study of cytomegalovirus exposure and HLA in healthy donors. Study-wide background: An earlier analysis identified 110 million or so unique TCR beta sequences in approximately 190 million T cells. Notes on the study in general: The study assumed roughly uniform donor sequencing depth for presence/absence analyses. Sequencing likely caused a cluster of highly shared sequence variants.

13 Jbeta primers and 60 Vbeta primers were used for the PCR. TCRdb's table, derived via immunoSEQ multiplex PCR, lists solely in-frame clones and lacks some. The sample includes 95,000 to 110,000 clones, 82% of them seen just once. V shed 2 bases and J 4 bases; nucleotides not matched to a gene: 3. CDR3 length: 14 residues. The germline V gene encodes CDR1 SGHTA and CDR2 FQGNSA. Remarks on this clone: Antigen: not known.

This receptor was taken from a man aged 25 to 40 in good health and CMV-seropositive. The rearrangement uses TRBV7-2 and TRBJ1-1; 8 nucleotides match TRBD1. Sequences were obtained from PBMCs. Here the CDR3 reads CASSLHRGITEAFF. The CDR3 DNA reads TGTGCCAGCAGCTTACACAGGGGGATCACTGAAGCTTTCTTT.